The T cell receptor (beta chain) described here comes from a study of CD8 T cells in Susac syndrome. Study as a whole: Among sequenced Susac syndrome patients, over 5 had active disease and eight or nine were in remission.

CDR3 length: 14 amino acids. V was pared by 5 bases and J by 1 base, with 2 bases of the junction left unmatched. CDR1 and CDR2 from the germline V gene are SGDLS and YYNGEE. The authors reverse transcribed 0.5 to 1 ug RNA with random hexamers. Using its own MiXCR run on the immunoSEQ multiplex PCR reads, TCRdb lists one record per CDR3 protein. The repertoire consists of roughly 130,000 distinct CDR3 sequences, with around 94% occurring once and the leading ten covering around 0.27%. The sample consisted of CD8+ T cells from PBMCs. The rearrangement links TRBV9 to TRBJ1-5; 8 nucleotides agree with TRBD1. The receptor's source is a human donor with Susac syndrome. The CDR3 bases are TGTGCCAGCAGTGGACAGGGAAGCAATCAGCCCCAGCATTTT. It is translated as CASSGQGSNQPQHF. The full variable domain, completed using reference TRBV9 and TRBJ1-5, is DSGVTQTPKHLITATGQRVTLRCSPRSGDLSVYWYQQSLDQGLQFLIQYYNGEERAKGNILERFSAQQFPDLHSELNLSSLELGDSALYFCASSGQGSNQPQHFGDGTRLSIL.